Listed below are T cell receptor beta chains from one sample, sequenced in a study of shared clonotypes between healthy human individuals. Some clones are missing from TCRdb's copy, which holds only in-frame ones; the method was immunoSEQ multiplex PCR. In the table there are hundreds of thousands of clones, approximately 73% of which are singletons. Input material: memory CD4+ T cells sorted from blood. The receptors were gathered from a woman under 40 in good health. Both conserved end residues are part of each CDR3. Some rows mark clone size as missing; the rest say once, few, many or name a class of expanded clone.

j_call v_call clone_size cdr3_length cdr3_aa
TRBJ2-7 TRBV28 - 15 CATLPLTGGAHEQYF
TRBJ1-2 TRBV25-1 - 13 CASSPDGHYGYTF
TRBJ1-2 TRBV4-1 few 16 CASSRVGTGTGYGYTF
TRBJ2-7 TRBV25-1 - 15 CASSARQADSYEQYF
TRBJ1-5 TRBV6-1 - 13 CASRDRGNQPQHF
TRBJ2-7 TRBV30 - 12 CAWSKSRSEQYF
TRBJ1-1 TRBV5-4 - 14 CASSGRDSHTEAFF
TRBJ2-7 TRBV5-1 - 15 CASSLGDRDFYEQYF
TRBJ2-7 TRBV21-1 once 15 CASCKGSRVFIEQYF
TRBJ2-5 TRBV28 once 14 CASRASGPQETQYF
TRBJ1-1 TRBV10-3 - 13 CAISGDRNTEAFF
TRBJ1-1 TRBV5-1 - 14 CASSLGDRADEAFF
TRBJ1-4 TRBV5-6 - 13 CASSFWFGEKLFF
TRBJ1-1 TRBV21-1 - 16 CASNKRPETGYTEAFF
TRBJ1-1 TRBV7-2 - 13 CASSLEEGTEAFF
TRBJ1-2 TRBV19 - 16 CASSVSRDSGSYGYTF